Sequencing of this TCR beta chain was carried out in a study of blood T cell repertoires in COVID-19. Germline values: CDR1 LGHNA, CDR2 YNFKEQ. The CDR3 contains 18 residues. V lost 1 base to trimming and J lost 6 bases, with 25 bases between them. Some clones are missing from TCRdb's copy, which holds only in-frame ones; the method was immunoSEQ multiplex PCR. The sample includes 130,000 to 150,000 clones, 89% of them seen just once. Sequencing was carried out using peripheral blood. The receptor was derived from a human donor in a cohort sampled during active COVID-19. This sequence joins TRBV4-2 and TRBJ2-7; D may be TRBD2 (7 bases). In DNA form, the CDR3 reads TGTGCCAGCAGCCAAGGACGAGGGGGGGGGAACCTCGTCTCCGAGCAGTACTTC. Encoded protein: CASSQGRGGGNLVSEQYF.